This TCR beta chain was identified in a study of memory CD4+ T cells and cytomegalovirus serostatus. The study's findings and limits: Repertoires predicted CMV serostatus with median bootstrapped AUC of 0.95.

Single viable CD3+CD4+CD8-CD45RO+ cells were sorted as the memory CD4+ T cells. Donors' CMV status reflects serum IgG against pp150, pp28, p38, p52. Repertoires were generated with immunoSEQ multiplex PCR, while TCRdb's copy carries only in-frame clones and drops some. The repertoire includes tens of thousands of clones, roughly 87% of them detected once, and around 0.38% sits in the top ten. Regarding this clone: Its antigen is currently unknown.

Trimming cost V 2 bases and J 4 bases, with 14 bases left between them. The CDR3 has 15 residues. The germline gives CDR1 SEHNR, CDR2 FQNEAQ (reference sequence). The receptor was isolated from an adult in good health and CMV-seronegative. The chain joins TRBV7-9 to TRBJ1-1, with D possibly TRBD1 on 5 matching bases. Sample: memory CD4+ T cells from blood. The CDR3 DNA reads TGTGCCAGCAGCTTATACCAGGGCGGAGGCACTGAAGCTTTCTTT. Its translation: CASSLYQGGGTEAFF.